This T cell receptor beta chain was recorded in a study of cytomegalovirus exposure and HLA in healthy donors (dated by TCRdb to the late 2010s). In terms of the full investigation: According to an earlier analysis of several hundred of the donors, 150 million to 200 million T cells yielded over 100 million unique TCR beta sequences and 276 Gb of sequence data. An early release covering 550 to 700 HLA-typed donors comprised about 320 gigabases of sequencing data and 85 million or so unique TCR sequences. Of the 300 to 500 genotyped donors, 75% to 85% were placed in the genetic ancestry cluster associated with self-reported Caucasian donors. The study was designed to test whether signatures of past pathogen exposure could be identified by cataloging public T cell receptors. The T cell repertoires of several hundred subjects were profiled by immunosequencing and related to cytomegalovirus serostatus. Along with the roughly 700-subject first cohort, a separate validation cohort of about 110 different subjects was used. High-throughput TCR immunosequencing, statistical association of individual TCRs with disease status, and machine learning were combined to predict cytomegalovirus infection status. A later analysis re-examined previously published TCR beta repertoires from about 700 donors and added high-resolution HLA genotyping to investigate patterns of TCR occurrence. Rather than drawing on any new phenotypic data, the later analysis identified candidate immune exposures from TCR beta sequences and the way those sequences occurred across donors. To decide whether each TCR beta V gene segment behaved as functional or pseudogenic, an earlier analysis of some 600 of the donors relied on high-throughput TCR beta sequencing. Donor age, sex, ethnicity and CMV serostatus were compiled alongside the repertoire data. In a later genetic analysis, genome-wide SNP genotypes for about three fifths of the roughly 670 donors were used, and that subset was treated as a discovery cohort. All discovery cohort repertoires had been generated on a single sequencing platform. HLA typing covered class I and class II loci at four-digit resolution. Typing coverage varied by locus: about 620-630 donors for A, B, C, DRB1 and DQB1; 522 for DQA1; about 600 for DPA1; 450 to 480 for DPB1. Because of strong linkage in the cohort, a few DR-DQ haplotypes were treated as single units for association and clustering. On average, 235,054 unique TCR beta nucleotide sequences were sequenced per donor among a few hundred genotyped donors of the cohort, with 15% to 20% of those sequences being non-productive. Overall study results and their limits: The authors suggested that the approach could potentially be generalized to other disease states and immunological phenotypes. A further reported finding was that TCR beta sequences accurately predicted the HLA-A and HLA-B alleles for most subjects in the first cohort. Across donors, most TCR sequences were observed very rarely, whereas some public TCRs were present in many individuals. A later analysis reported that several top co-occurrence clusters appeared linked to parvovirus B19, influenza, CMV and Epstein-Barr virus. The cohort was sequenced for TCR beta chains only, and without alpha or paired-chain data the features that could be detected were limited. A group of highly shared sequence variants was considered likely to be a technical artifact of the sequencing pipeline. The study listed 164 TCR beta chains as associated with cytomegalovirus. Specific HLA alleles were associated with 15,000 to 20,000 TCR beta sequences at a false discovery rate of 0.05 in a later analysis. In vitro tests confirmed that a few of the cytomegalovirus-associated TCR beta chains recognize cytomegalovirus antigens. Over 15 rarely observed V segments, including chromosome 9 orphons, were excluded from the earlier analysis of approximately 500 of the donors because counts were too low. In a later analysis, the rate of TCR association differed among HLA loci, with DRB1 alleles having the most associated TCRs and HLA-C alleles having the fewest. According to a later analysis, most CMV-associated TCR beta chains appeared to be HLA-restricted, and the HLA associations seemed to be driven largely by CMV exposure. In a later genetic analysis, fewer N-insertions in productive TCRs were reported among donors in an Asian-associated ancestry cluster than the roughly 710-donor mean. Roughly uniform sequencing depth across donors was assumed in presence/absence analyses, although this assumption may not hold. Compared with equally common non-associated chains, HLA-associated TCR beta chains in a later analysis were more clonally expanded and had lower generation probabilities. The classifier was reported to diagnose cytomegalovirus status with high specificity and sensitivity in both the original cohort and the validation cohort. Correlated functional status among segregating V segments might reflect linkage disequilibrium, but an unknown experimental factor could not be ruled out. Assigning TCR associations to individual alleles was difficult when HLA alleles, especially DR and DQ, strongly co-occurred. Because the 87-base-pair reads could not distinguish some IMGT-functional V segments, including TRBV6-2 and TRBV6-3, those segments were excluded. Because some donors lacked HLA typing at each locus, the association tests relied only on the typed subset. In an earlier analysis of under 600 of the donors, most TCR beta V segments were observed in productive rearrangements about 90% or about 30% of the time, broadly matching IMGT annotations. The only immune exposure information available for the cohort was CMV serostatus. V-gene and J-gene trimming of TCR beta chains was associated with a missense DCLRE1C variant in a later genetic analysis, and the association was replicated in an independent cohort.

In total, approximately 690 healthy bone marrow donors made up the cohort. At the time of sampling, every cohort member was nominally healthy, though immune exposures that went unrecorded were likely present. The donor tested CMV seropositive and was one of the 289 seropositive cohort members. Each donor provided a peripheral blood sample, and peripheral blood mononuclear cells were used for TCR beta sequencing. Genomic DNA was extracted from the blood cell samples with the Qiagen DNeasy Blood Extraction Kit. This clone came up a few times. Its antigen is not yet known. No qualities accompany the bases; no much larger clone lies one base away. After removal of 0 bases from V and 2 bases from J, the junction retains 4 bases not matched to a gene. CDR3 length: 16 amino acids, cysteine to phenylalanine. Kept here is only the CDR3 DNA, which spans 48 bases and is read in frame from base 1. According to the germline V gene, CDR1 reads LGHNA and CDR2 reads YSLEER.

Library prep was done by the immunoSEQ multiplex PCR assay. For the multiplex PCR, a mixture combining 60 forward primers for TCR Vbeta segments and 13 reverse primers for TCR Jbeta segments was used. A multiplex PCR assay on genomic DNA amplified the CDR3 region of rearranged TCR beta genes. On the Illumina HiSeq System, the amplified TCR beta libraries were sequenced as 87-base-pair reads. Per the source publication's procedure: A later analysis tallied roughly 80 million unique TCR beta chains across the 666 repertoires, and approximately 11 million of those chains were shared by two or more donors. Raw reads were error-corrected and collapsed into unique sequences by a nearest-neighbor algorithm in which closely related sequences were merged to remove PCR and sequencing errors. V, D and J gene segments were assigned by aligning CDR3 sequences to IMGT reference sequences. Each retained sequence needed at least a six-nucleotide match to both a V gene segment and a J gene segment. A rearrangement counted as productive if the CDR3 had no stop codons and remained in frame with V and J, and every other rearrangement counted as non-productive. CDR3 was defined by IMGT convention, running from the second conserved V-encoded cysteine to the conserved J-encoded phenylalanine. The earlier analysis of about 530 of the donors excluded any sequence lacking an unambiguous match to a single V gene segment. An earlier analysis of 587 of the donors called V segments functional above 56.7% productive rearrangements and segregating when the between-donor standard deviation exceeded 5%. A statistical classification framework was built to diagnose cytomegalovirus status from the catalog of TCR beta chain sequences. In a later analysis, V and J genes were assigned by comparing TCR nucleotide sequences against IMGT/GENE-DB human TR gene sequences. A later analysis assigned CDR3 sequences and most-parsimonious VDJ recombination scenarios with the TCRdist pipeline. In a later analysis, each TCR beta chain was defined by its CDR3 amino acid sequence together with its V-gene family, and reads lacking a unique V-gene family were excluded. As a way to deal with suspected cross-contamination and a sequencing artifact, a later analysis dropped under 600 nucleotide sequences that were highly shared and had low generation probability. In a later analysis, a clonal expansion index for each public chain was calculated from normalized within-repertoire ranks of inferred template counts. In a later analysis, generation probabilities were computed with a VDJ recombination model fitted to out-of-frame rearrangements, and the resulting probabilities were checked against IGoR. In a later analysis, TCR-TCR, TCR-HLA and TCR-CMV co-occurrence was scored with hypergeometric tests, and a repertoire-size bias correction was applied to TCR pairs. A later analysis estimated false discovery rates by permuting HLA or CMV assignments 20 times. A later analysis grouped co-occurring TCRs with DBSCAN, adding TCRdist sequence similarity when clustering within HLA-allele-positive subsets. For co-occurrence clustering, repertoires with fewer than 30,000 or more than 120,000 public chains were excluded, along with 4 to 6 repertoires with anomalous nucleotide sharing. TCRdb holds this immuneACCESS table with in-frame rearrangements only. Some clones are missing; in checked studies, unresolved V genes explain under half, and the rest has no known cause. The DNA was the basis for D and trimming; V, J and clone size are from that table. This sample has around 150,000 clones in its table, and 60% to 85% of those were observed once. Roughly 2% of the sample lies in the top ten.

The receptor's source is a man between 45 and 60 years old in good health and CMV-seropositive. Sequencing was carried out using PBMCs. The chain links TRBV4-3 with TRBJ2-1; TRBD1 aligns with 7 central bases. The CDR3 protein is CASSQDGQGAYNEQFF. The nucleotide sequence is given as TGCGCCAGCAGCCAAGATGGGCAGGGGGCCTACAATGAGCAGTTCTTC.